The 11 T cell receptor beta chains presented below share a single source sample, sequenced in a study of long-term antiretroviral therapy in people with HIV. The run of the v3.0 immunoSEQ assay was at survey level. Assay used: immunoSEQ multiplex PCR; TCRdb lists only in-frame clones, some missing. The table includes about 37,000 clones, 83% detected once. Sequenced material: unsorted PBMCs, taken 1 year after starting antiretroviral therapy. Source of these receptors: a man younger than 35 with HIV.

The rearrangement links TRBV6-1 to TRBJ1-2; TRBD1 matches at 9 bases. Trimming at V came to 6 bases and at J to 14 bases, leaving 13 bases not matched to a gene. The CDR3 is 13 amino acids. Germline CDR1 and CDR2: MNHNS and SASEGT. CDR3 DNA sequence: TGTGCCAGCAGACCCTCTGGACAGGGGCTGATTACCTTC. This gives the protein CASRPSGQGLITF.

This clone appeared a few times. This chain joins TRBV27 and TRBJ2-1; unclear D gene. V lost 0 bases, J lost 3 bases, and 3 bases lay in between. The germline V gene has CDR1 MNHEY and CDR2 SMNVEV (reference sequence). The CDR3 totals 13 residues. Here the CDR3 DNA reads TGTGCCAGCAGTTTATCGTTCTACAATGAGCAGTTCTTC. Amino acid sequence: CASSLSFYNEQFF.

This chain uses TRBV21-1 with TRBJ1-2; the DNA was not used to check the table's D call, TRBD1. TRBV21-1 is deemed a pseudogene. The length of the CDR3 is 15 residues. The CDR3: CASSKVKGLNYGYTF. As DNA, the CDR3 is TGTGCCAGCAGCAAGGTTAAGGGGCTTAACTATGGCTACACCTTC.

The chain is built from TRBV18 and TRBJ2-2; 9 nucleotides line up with TRBD1. Germline lookup yields CDR1 KGHSH and CDR2 LQKENI. V gave up 5 bases and J gave up 4 bases; unmatched junction bases: 8. This CDR3 spans 16 amino acids. The CDR3 coding sequence is TGTGCCAGCTCATTAGGACAGGGGAGGACCACCGGGGAGCTGTTTTTT. It translates to CASSLGQGRTTGELFF.

The chain combines TRBV5-1 with TRBJ1-1; D is possibly TRBD1 (6 bases). Trimming took 1 base from V and 1 from J, leaving 8 bases between them. This CDR3 has 14 amino acids. Germline CDR1 is SGHRS and CDR2 is YFSETQ. This chain's CDR3 is CASSLSTGNTEAFF. DNA of the CDR3: TGCGCCAGCAGCTTGTCGACAGGGAACACTGAAGCTTTCTTT.

The rearrangement joins TRBV7-2 to TRBJ2-2; D is perhaps TRBD1 or TRBD2 (5 bases each). Germline assignment: CDR1 SGHTA and CDR2 FQGNSA. With 7 bases removed from V and 6 bases from J, the gap between germline ends came to 18 bases. The CDR3 runs 15 residues. The CDR3 spells CASTDWDRDSGELFF. For the CDR3, the DNA is TGTGCCAGCACCGATTGGGACCGCGATTCCGGGGAGCTGTTTTTT. The whole variable domain, remainder taken from reference TRBV7-2 and TRBJ2-2, is GAGVSQSPSNKVTEKGKDVELRCDPISGHTALYWYRQSLGQGLEFLIYFQGNSAPDKSGLPSDRFSAERTGGSVSTLTIQRTQQEDSAVYLCASTDWDRDSGELFFGEGSRLTVL.

The CDR3 DNA follows: TGTGCCAGCTCACCAAGACAGCAATCGGACACTGAAGCTTTCTTT. Residues: CASSPRQQSDTEAFF. V is TRBV18 and J is TRBJ1-1; weak D call: TRBD1 (5 bases). In germline, CDR1 is KGHSH, CDR2 LQKENI. CDR3 length equals 15 residues. Trimming removed 2 bases from V and 3 bases from J, with 13 bases in between. The full variable domain, in which reference TRBV18 and TRBJ1-1 provide the parts outside the CDR3, is NAGVMQNPRHLVRRRGQEARLRCSPMKGHSHVYWYRQLPEEGLKFMVYLQKENIIDESGMPKERFSAEFPKEGPSILRIQQVVRGDSAAYFCASSPRQQSDTEAFFGQGTRLTVV.

This clone has only a few counts. The V gene is TRBV11-3, the J gene TRBJ2-7; tentative D call: TRBD1 (6 bases). Germline V lookup: CDR1 SGHNT, CDR2 YENEEA. V lost 5 bases and J 5 bases, leaving 13 bases between the germline ends. The CDR3 sequence is 13 residues long. The CDR3 nucleotides read TGTGCCAGCAGCCCCGAGGGGGACCACGAGCAGTACTTC. Translating gives CASSPEGDHEQYF.

The V gene is TRBV29-1, the J gene TRBJ1-1; no firm D call. Looked up from germline, CDR1 is SQVTM and CDR2 is ANQGSEA. V was trimmed by 7 bases and J by 3 bases, leaving 15 bases between them. The CDR3 is made up of 13 amino acids. The CDR3: CSADGQAYTEAFF. Written as DNA, the CDR3 is TGCAGCGCGGACGGGCAGGCTTACACTGAAGCTTTCTTT.

This clone was seen a single time. The V and J genes are TRBV27 and TRBJ1-2, with 8 bases fitting TRBD1. Germline trimming cut 0 bases from V and 8 bases from J; bases unmatched to any gene: 8. CDR1 is MNHEY, CDR2 SMNVEV, per germline (reference sequence). This CDR3 has 15 amino acids. CDR3 in DNA: TGTGCCAGCAGTTTATCGATAACGGCAGGGGGCGGCTACACCTTC. Its translation is CASSLSITAGGGYTF.

V usage is TRBV6-1 and J usage is TRBJ1-1; TRBD1 is a possible D gene (6 bases). The germline V gene encodes CDR1 MNHNS and CDR2 SASEGT. The CDR3 extends over 13 amino acids. Between the trimmed V and J ends, which lost 7 bases and 10 bases, there was a span of 19 bases. In DNA, the CDR3 is TGTGCCAGCATTAGCCCCTGGGACACCGCAGCTTTCTTT. Its protein product is CASISPWDTAAFF.